This paragraph reports one T cell receptor (beta chain). CDR1 is SGHRS and CDR2 is YFSETQ in the germline V gene. The CDR3 consists of 15 residues. V trimming: 1 base; J trimming: 3 bases; junction bases outside the gene matches: 3. This specimen belongs to a study of blood T cell repertoires in COVID-19. Study-level background: Acute and convalescent COVID-19 samples came from the United States, Italy and Spain. PBMCs, B-cell-depleted T cells, or T cells provided the cDNA or gDNA that made up the material.

Authors' data handling: Estimation of nucleated cell counts relied on the amplification of reference gene primers. Sequenced by immunoSEQ multiplex PCR; TCRdb stores in-frame clones only, minus some. D and trimming come from the DNA, and the V and J calls and clone size come from that table. Of roughly 35,000 clones in the sample, 81% are singletons; the top ten hold about 29%. The chain joins TRBV5-1 to TRBJ2-1, with 8 bases that match TRBD2. This sequence originates from a man at least 80 years old with active or convalescent COVID-19. The sample consisted of peripheral blood. The chain's CDR3 is CASSLFSGSYNEQFF. DNA of the CDR3: TGCGCCAGCAGCTTGTTCAGCGGGAGCTACAATGAGCAGTTCTTC.